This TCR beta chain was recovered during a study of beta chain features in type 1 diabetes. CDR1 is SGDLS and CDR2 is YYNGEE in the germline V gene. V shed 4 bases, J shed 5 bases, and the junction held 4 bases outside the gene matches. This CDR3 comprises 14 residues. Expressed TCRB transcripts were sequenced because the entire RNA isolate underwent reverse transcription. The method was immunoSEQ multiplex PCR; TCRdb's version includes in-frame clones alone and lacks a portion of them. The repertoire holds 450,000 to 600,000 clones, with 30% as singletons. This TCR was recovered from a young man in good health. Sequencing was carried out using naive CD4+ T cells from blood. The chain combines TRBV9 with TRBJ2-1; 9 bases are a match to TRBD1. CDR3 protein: CASSQRQGDNEQFF. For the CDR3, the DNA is TGTGCCAGCAGCCAACGACAGGGGGACAATGAGCAGTTCTTC.